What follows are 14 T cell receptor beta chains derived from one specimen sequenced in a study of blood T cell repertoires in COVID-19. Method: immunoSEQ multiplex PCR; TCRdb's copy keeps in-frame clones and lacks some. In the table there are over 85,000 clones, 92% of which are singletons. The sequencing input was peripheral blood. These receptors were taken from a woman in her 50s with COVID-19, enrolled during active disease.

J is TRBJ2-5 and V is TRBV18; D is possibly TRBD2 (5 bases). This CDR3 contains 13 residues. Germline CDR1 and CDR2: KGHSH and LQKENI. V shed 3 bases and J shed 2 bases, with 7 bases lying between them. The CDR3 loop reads CASSPGGQETQYF. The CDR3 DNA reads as TGTGCCAGCTCACCCGGCGGGCAAGAGACCCAGTACTTC.

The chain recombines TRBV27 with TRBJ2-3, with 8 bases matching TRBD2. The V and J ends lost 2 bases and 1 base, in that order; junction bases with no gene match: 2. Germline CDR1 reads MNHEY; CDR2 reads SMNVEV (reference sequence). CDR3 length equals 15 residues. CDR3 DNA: TGTGCCAGCAGTTTAAGTAGCGGGGGCACAGATACGCAGTATTTT. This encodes CASSLSSGGTDTQYF.

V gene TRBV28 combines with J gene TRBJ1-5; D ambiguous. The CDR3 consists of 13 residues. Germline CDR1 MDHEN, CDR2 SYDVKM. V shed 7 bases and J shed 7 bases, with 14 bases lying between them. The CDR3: CASISTSLQPQHF. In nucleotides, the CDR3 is TGTGCCAGCATATCAACCTCACTCCAGCCCCAGCATTTT.

The CDR3 DNA reads TGTGCCAGCAGCGTAGAAACTAGCGGGGGGGCCATGTACTTC. The encoded protein is CASSVETSGGAMYF. V and J are TRBV9 and TRBJ2-7; 13 bases map to TRBD2. Trimming cost V 0 bases and J 12 bases; bases outside gene matches: 6. The CDR3 is 14 amino acids. Germline V lookup: CDR1 SGDLS, CDR2 YYNGEE.

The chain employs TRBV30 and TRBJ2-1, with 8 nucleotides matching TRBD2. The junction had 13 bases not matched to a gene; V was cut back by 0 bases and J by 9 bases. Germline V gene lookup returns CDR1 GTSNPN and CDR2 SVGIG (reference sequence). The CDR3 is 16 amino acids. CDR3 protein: CAWSVFWRGVRGEQFF. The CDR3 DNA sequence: TGTGCCTGGAGTGTATTCTGGCGGGGGGTACGCGGTGAGCAGTTCTTC. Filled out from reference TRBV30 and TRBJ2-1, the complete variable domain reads SQTIHQWPATLVQPVGSPLSLECTVEGTSNPNLYWYRQAAGRGLQLLFYSVGIGQISSEVPQNLSASRPQDRQFILSSKKLLLSDSGFYLCAWSVFWRGVRGEQFFGPGTRLTVL.

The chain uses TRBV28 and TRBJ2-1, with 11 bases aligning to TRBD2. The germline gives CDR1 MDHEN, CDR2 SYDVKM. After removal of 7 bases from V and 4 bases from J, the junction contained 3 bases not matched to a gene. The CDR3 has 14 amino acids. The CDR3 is CASIGTSGYNEQFF. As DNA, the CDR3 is TGTGCCAGCATTGGGACTAGCGGTTACAATGAGCAGTTCTTC.

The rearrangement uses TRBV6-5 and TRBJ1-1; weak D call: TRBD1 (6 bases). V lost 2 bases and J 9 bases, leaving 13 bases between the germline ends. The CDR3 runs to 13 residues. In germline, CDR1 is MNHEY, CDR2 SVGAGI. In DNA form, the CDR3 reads TGTGCCAGCAGTTACAGCGCCGGGACACAAGCTTTCTTT. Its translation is CASSYSAGTQAFF.

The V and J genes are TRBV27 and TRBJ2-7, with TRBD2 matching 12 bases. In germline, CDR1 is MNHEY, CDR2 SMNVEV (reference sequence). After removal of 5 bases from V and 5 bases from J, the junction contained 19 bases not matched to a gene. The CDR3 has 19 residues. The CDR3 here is CASSPRARLAGGPRDEQYV. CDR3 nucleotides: TGTGCCAGCAGTCCTCGGGCCCGTCTAGCGGGGGGGCCTCGAGACGAGCAGTACGTC.

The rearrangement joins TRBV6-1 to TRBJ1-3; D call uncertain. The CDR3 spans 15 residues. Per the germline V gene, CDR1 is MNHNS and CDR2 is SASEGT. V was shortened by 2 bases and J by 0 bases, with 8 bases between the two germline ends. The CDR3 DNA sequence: TGTGCCAGCAGTGAATTTGAGTTCTCTGGAAACACCATATATTTT. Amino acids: CASSEFEFSGNTIYF.

The CDR3 bases are TGTGCCACCAGCAAAGGGACTAGCAACGGAAATGAGCAGTTCTTC. Protein sequence: CATSKGTSNGNEQFF. The chain is built from TRBV15 and TRBJ2-1; TRBD2 agrees at 9 bases. CDR3 size: 15 residues. CDR1 is LNHNV and CDR2 is YYDKDF in the germline V gene (reference sequence). V was pared by 4 bases and J by 7 bases, with 8 bases of the junction left unmatched.

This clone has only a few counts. CDR3 protein: CASSPGQGAHHEQYV. The CDR3 DNA follows: TGTGCCAGCTCGCCGGGACAGGGGGCACATCACGAGCAGTACGTC. The gene calls are TRBV18 and TRBJ2-7; 12 bases are a match to TRBD1. V was pared by 6 bases and J by 5 bases, with 8 bases of the junction left unmatched. Germline assignment: CDR1 KGHSH and CDR2 LQKENI. The CDR3 has 15 amino acids.

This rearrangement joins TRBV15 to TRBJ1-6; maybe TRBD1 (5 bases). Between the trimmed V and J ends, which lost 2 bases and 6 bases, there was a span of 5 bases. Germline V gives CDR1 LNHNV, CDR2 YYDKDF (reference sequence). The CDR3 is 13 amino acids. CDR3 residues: CATSRQGNSPLHF. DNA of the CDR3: TGTGCCACCAGCAGACAGGGTAATTCACCCCTCCACTTT.

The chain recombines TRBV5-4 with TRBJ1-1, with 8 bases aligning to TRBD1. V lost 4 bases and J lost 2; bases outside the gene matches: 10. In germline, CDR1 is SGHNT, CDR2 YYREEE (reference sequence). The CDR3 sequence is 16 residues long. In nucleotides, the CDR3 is TGTGCCAGCAGCCCCTTAACCGGGACAGGAAACACTGAAGCTTTCTTT. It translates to CASSPLTGTGNTEAFF.

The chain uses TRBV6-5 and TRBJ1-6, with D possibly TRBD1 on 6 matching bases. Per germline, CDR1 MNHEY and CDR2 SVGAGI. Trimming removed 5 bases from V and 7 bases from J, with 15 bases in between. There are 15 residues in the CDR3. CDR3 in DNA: TGTGCCAGCAGTATACAGGGACAAAGCAATTCACCCCTCCACTTT. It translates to CASSIQGQSNSPLHF.